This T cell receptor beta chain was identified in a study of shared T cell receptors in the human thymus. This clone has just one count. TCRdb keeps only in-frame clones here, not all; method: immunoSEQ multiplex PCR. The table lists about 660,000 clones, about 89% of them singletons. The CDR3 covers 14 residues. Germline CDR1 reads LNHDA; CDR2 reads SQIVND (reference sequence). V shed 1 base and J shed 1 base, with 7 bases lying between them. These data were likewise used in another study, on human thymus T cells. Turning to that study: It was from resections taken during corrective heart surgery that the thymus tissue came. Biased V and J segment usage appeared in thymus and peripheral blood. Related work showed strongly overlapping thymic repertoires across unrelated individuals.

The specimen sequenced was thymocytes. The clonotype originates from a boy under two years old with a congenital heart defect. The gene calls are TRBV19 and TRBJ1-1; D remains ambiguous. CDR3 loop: CASSIVQSNTEAFF. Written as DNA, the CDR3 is TGTGCCAGTAGTATAGTGCAGTCGAACACTGAAGCTTTCTTT.